This TCR beta chain was captured by sequencing in a study of beta chain features in type 1 diabetes. Study outcomes and limitations: A pattern of fewer insertions and more deletions at VDJ junctions was seen in type 1 diabetes patients. Patients' naive, central memory and regulatory TCRB repertoires appeared more alike than those of healthy donors.

As every portion of the isolated RNA was reverse transcribed, the sequencing read expressed TCRB transcripts. Clones were read by immunoSEQ multiplex PCR, and TCRdb kept only the in-frame ones, dropping some. The sample includes fewer than 900,000 clones, roughly a sixth of them seen just once. The ends lost 4 bases at V and 5 bases at J; junction bases unmatched: 4. Germline lookup yields CDR1 SQVTM and CDR2 ANQGSEA. This CDR3 is built from 13 residues. A word on this clone: Its antigen is unidentified.

The TCR originated in a woman in her late teens or twenties in good health. The chain employs TRBV29-1 and TRBJ1-1; TRBD1 matches at 10 bases. Sequencing used naive CD4+ T cells from blood. CDR3 coding DNA: TGCAGCGTTGGACAGGGGGCGAGAACTGAAGCTTTCTTT. This translates into CSVGQGARTEAFF. Supplemented by reference TRBV29-1 and TRBJ1-1, the full variable domain reads SAVISQKPSRDICQRGTSLTIQCQVDSQVTMMFWYRQQPGQSLTLIATANQGSEATYESGFVIDKFPISRPNLTFSTLTVSNMSPEDSSIYLCSVGQGARTEAFFGQGTRLTVV.